This T cell receptor (beta chain) was sequenced in a study of blood T cell repertoires in COVID-19. Across the whole study: The samples span acute and convalescent COVID-19 from the United States, Italy and Spain. Sources were T cells, B-cell-depleted T cells, or PBMCs; the material itself was cDNA or gDNA.

Per the study methods: Estimation of nucleated cell counts relied on the amplification of reference gene primers. Profiled with immunoSEQ multiplex PCR; TCRdb holds only in-frame clones, not every one. V and J calls and clone size are copied from that table; D and trimming were computed from the DNA. The sample consists of about 67,000 clones, roughly nine tenths of them appearing once. This clone was seen a single time. Germline V lookup: CDR1 SNHLY, CDR2 FYNNEI. CDR3 length: 15 residues. J was trimmed by 0 bases and V by 11 bases; bases with no gene match: 9. Sequencing was carried out using peripheral blood. The sequence came from a man in his fifties with active COVID-19. The rearrangement links TRBV2 to TRBJ1-3; 8 nucleotides agree with TRBD1. The CDR3 here is CACQTGARSGNTIYF. The CDR3 DNA follows: TGTGCCTGTCAGACAGGGGCTCGCTCTGGAAACACCATATATTTT.